In this sample, the clone carrying this TCR beta chain turned up a few times. Its antigen is as yet unknown. Only in-frame clones appear in the TCRdb table, and some are missing; sequencing was by immunoSEQ multiplex PCR. The sample yields around 70,000 clones, about 80% seen once. This specimen comes from a study of T cell responses to AZD1222 COVID-19 vaccine. Whole-study results and caveats: Just a handful of AZD1222 recipients tested seropositive at baseline.

Trimming left V 4 bases short and J 7 bases short, with 17 bases between. The CDR3 runs 15 residues. Germline V gene lookup returns CDR1 SGHNT and CDR2 YYREEE (reference sequence). This chain connects TRBV5-4 to TRBJ1-4, with D possibly being TRBD1 (5 bases). The TCR comes from an adult in good health. This specimen consisted of peripheral blood, obtained on day 0 of AZD1222 vaccination. The CDR3 nucleotides are TGTGCCAGCAGCATGGCCGGGGCCGGAGGTGAAAAACTGTTTTTT. Its translation is CASSMAGAGGEKLFF. The full variable domain, with the rest looked up from reference TRBV5-4 and TRBJ1-4, is ETGVTQSPTHLIKTRGQQVTLRCSSQSGHNTVSWYQQALGQGPQFIFQYYREEENGRGNFPPRFSGLQFPNYSSELNVNALELDDSALYLCASSMAGAGGEKLFFGSGTQLSVL.